These 7 T cell receptor beta chains were all obtained from the same sample, sequenced in a study of Graves' ophthalmopathy and Graves' hyperthyroidism. Transcripts of RNA were the source for amplifying TCR beta CDR3 regions. First-round RT-PCR employed HTBI primers, with a second-round multiplex PCR after it. TCRdb analysed the multiplex PCR reads with MiXCR anew, one entry per CDR3 protein. The data hold 200,000 to 250,000 distinct CDR3 sequences, with around a fifth observed a single time. The sample taken for sequencing was peripheral blood. The receptors stem from a woman aged 45-65 years with Graves' ophthalmopathy.

At least ten counts were recorded for this clonotype. The chain uses TRBV12-3 or TRBV12-4 and TRBJ1-1; a weak D match, TRBD1 (5 bases). The CDR3 spans 15 residues. The V and J ends lost 0 bases and 0 bases respectively, with 8 bases between them. The CDR3 nucleotides read TGTGCCAGCAGTTTAGCGGCAGGGATGAACACTGAAGCTTTCTTT. This codes for CASSLAAGMNTEAFF.

The V gene is TRBV5-1, the J gene TRBJ2-1, with D possibly matching TRBD2 (6 bases). The CDR3 totals 15 residues. Germline CDR1 reads SGHRS; CDR2 reads YFSETQ. V was clipped by 0 bases and J by 10 bases, with 17 bases between them. CDR3 amino acids: CASSLGTILQLEQFF. CDR3 bases: TGCGCCAGCAGCTTGGGGACTATCCTACAATTGGAGCAGTTCTTC. The entire variable domain, with the rest obtained from reference TRBV5-1 and TRBJ2-1, is as follows: KAGVTQTPRYLIKTRGQQVTLSCSPISGHRSVSWYQQTPGQGLQFLFEYFSETQRNKGNFPGRFSGRQFSNSRSEMNVSTLELGDSALYLCASSLGTILQLEQFFGPGTRLTVL.

This clonotype was detected ten times or more. This chain uses TRBV7-8 with TRBJ2-5; 13 bases match TRBD2. Losses at the gene ends were 5 bases for V and 5 bases for J; bases not matched to a gene: 5. Germline CDR1 and CDR2: SGHVS and FQNEAQ. The CDR3 totals 15 residues. CDR3 coding DNA: TGTGCCAGCAGCGTAACTAGCGGGAGGGCGGAGACCCAGTACTTC. Amino acids: CASSVTSGRAETQYF.

This clonotype has a count of ten or more. The chain links TRBV4-1 to TRBJ1-1; D not certain. Trimming removed 6 bases from V and 6 bases from J, with 8 bases in between. The CDR3 contains 11 residues. Per the germline V gene, CDR1 is MGHRA and CDR2 is YSYEKL. The CDR3 DNA is TGCGCCAGCAGGACCGGCGCTGAAGCTTTCTTT. Its translation is CASRTGAEAFF.

The sample holds many counts of this clonotype. This chain uses TRBV28 with TRBJ2-7; no clear D gene. V was shortened by 4 bases and J by 0 bases, with 13 bases between the two germline ends. CDR1 is MDHEN and CDR2 is SYDVKM in the germline V gene. The CDR3 is made up of 15 amino acids. The CDR3 DNA reads TGTGCCAGCAGTTCTCTCGCGCGGAGCTCCTACGAGCAGTACTTC. This gives the protein CASSSLARSSYEQYF.

This clonotype was seen repeatedly, ten times or more. The chain is built from TRBV12-3 or TRBV12-4 and TRBJ1-1; D is unresolved. The germline V and J ends were trimmed by 7 bases and 5 bases, with 11 bases remaining between them. The CDR3 runs to 12 residues. The CDR3 reads CASNLGRTEAFF. The CDR3 DNA follows: TGTGCCAGCAATCTCGGGAGAACTGAAGCTTTCTTT.

In this sample, this clonotype turned up many times. This rearrangement joins TRBV28 to TRBJ1-2; unclear D gene. Trimming removed 3 bases at V and 8 bases at J, with 7 bases between. This CDR3 spans 11 amino acids. Germline CDR1 reads MDHEN; CDR2 reads SYDVKM. This chain's CDR3 is CASSLRAGYTF. As DNA, the CDR3 is TGTGCCAGCAGTTTGAGGGCCGGCTACACCTTC.